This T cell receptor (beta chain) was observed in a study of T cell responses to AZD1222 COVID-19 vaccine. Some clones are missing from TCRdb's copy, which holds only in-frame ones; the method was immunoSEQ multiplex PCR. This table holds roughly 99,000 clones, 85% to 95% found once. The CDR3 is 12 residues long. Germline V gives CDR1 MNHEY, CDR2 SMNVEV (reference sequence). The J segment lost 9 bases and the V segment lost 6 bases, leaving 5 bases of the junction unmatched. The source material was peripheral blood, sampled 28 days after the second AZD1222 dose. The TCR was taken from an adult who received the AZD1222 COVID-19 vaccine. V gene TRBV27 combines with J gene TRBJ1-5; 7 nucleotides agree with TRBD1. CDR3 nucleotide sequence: TGTGCCAGCAGCCCATCAGGGGGGCCCCAGCATTTT. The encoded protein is CASSPSGGPQHF.